Following are 30 T cell receptor beta chains from one sample sequenced in a study of T cell responses to AZD1222 COVID-19 vaccine. Assay used: immunoSEQ multiplex PCR; TCRdb lists only in-frame clones, some missing. The data show approximately 190,000 clones, roughly 91% seen once. Sequences were derived from peripheral blood, sampled on day 0 of AZD1222 vaccination. The source is an adult in good health.

This clone came up once. The rearrangement links TRBV27 to TRBJ1-6; 8 positions agree with TRBD1. V shed 3 bases and J 0 bases; nucleotides not matched to a gene: 13. This CDR3 has 20 residues. Germline loops: CDR1 MNHEY, CDR2 SMNVEV (reference sequence). CDR3 protein: CASSFRLQGGSGSYNSPLHF. The CDR3 DNA reads TGTGCCAGCAGTTTTAGATTACAGGGGGGGTCCGGCTCCTATAATTCACCCCTCCACTTT.

This chain links TRBV11-2 with TRBJ1-3; maybe TRBD1 (5 bases). CDR3 size: 15 residues. Between the trimmed V and J ends, which lost 4 bases and 0 bases, there was a span of 10 bases. The germline V gene encodes CDR1 SGHAT and CDR2 FQNNGV. For the CDR3, the DNA is TGTGCCAGCAGCTACTCCGGACACTCTGGAAACACCATATATTTT. This sequence encodes CASSYSGHSGNTIYF.

The J gene is TRBJ2-3, the V gene TRBV7-3; D tentatively fits TRBD1 or TRBD2 (5 bases each). There are 17 residues in the CDR3. V was pared by 5 bases and J by 0 bases, with 18 bases between. CDR1 and CDR2 (germline): SGHTA, FQGTGA. In DNA, the CDR3 is TGTGCCAGCAGCCCGAGGGGACCTCTTTTAAGCACAGATACGCAGTATTTT. This codes for CASSPRGPLLSTDTQYF.

The chain employs TRBV29-1 and TRBJ1-1, with D perhaps matching TRBD1 (6 bases). The V gene's germline CDR1 is SQVTM and CDR2 ANQGSEA. CDR3 length: 13 residues. The ends were cut back, 7 bases at V and 0 bases at J, with 12 bases in the middle. This CDR3 is CSAEQGMNTEAFF. DNA for the CDR3: TGCAGCGCCGAACAGGGTATGAACACTGAAGCTTTCTTT. Full variable domain (rest looked up from reference TRBV29-1 and TRBJ1-1): SAVISQKPSRDICQRGTSLTIQCQVDSQVTMMFWYRQQPGQSLTLIATANQGSEATYESGFVIDKFPISRPNLTFSTLTVSNMSPEDSSIYLCSAEQGMNTEAFFGQGTRLTVV.

This clone came up once. This chain connects TRBV7-6 to TRBJ2-5; possibly TRBD2 for D (5 bases). Germline V lookup: CDR1 SGHVS, CDR2 FNYEAQ. The V gene lost 5 bases and the J gene lost 5 bases, with 18 bases spanning the gap. The CDR3 is made up of 15 amino acids. The CDR3 coding sequence is TGTGCCAGCAGCCCCACATTCCGGGAACAGGAGACCCAGTACTTC. Amino acid sequence: CASSPTFREQETQYF.

J is TRBJ2-7 and V is TRBV4-1, with 9 bases identical to TRBD1. Per the germline V gene, CDR1 is MGHRA and CDR2 is YSYEKL. CDR3 size: 14 residues. The V gene end was trimmed by 1 base and the J gene end by 4 bases; junction bases not matched to a gene: 2. CDR3 sequence: CASSQGDRVYEQYF. The CDR3, as DNA: TGCGCCAGCAGCCAAGGGGACAGGGTTTACGAGCAGTACTTC.

The chain recombines TRBV6-2 or TRBV6-3 with TRBJ1-2, with D perhaps TRBD1 (5 bases). The CDR3 covers 18 residues. Trimming removed 3 bases at V and 0 bases at J, with 20 bases between. CDR1 and CDR2 (germline): MNHEY, SVGEGT. The DNA of the CDR3 is TGTGCCAGCAGTTATCCGACAGCGACACGAGCCCCTAACTATGGCTACACCTTC. Its translation: CASSYPTATRAPNYGYTF.

The V and J genes are TRBV25-1 and TRBJ2-1; 8 bases are a match to TRBD2. The CDR3 contains 15 residues. The trim removed 5 bases at V and 5 bases at J, leaving 8 bases unmatched. CDR1 MGHDK and CDR2 SYGVNS come from the germline V gene. CDR3 protein: CASSSPGGPNNEQFF. CDR3 coding DNA: TGTGCCAGCAGTAGCCCGGGAGGGCCTAACAATGAGCAGTTCTTC.

In DNA form, the CDR3 reads TGTGCCAGCAGCATGGGGGGGGGTAGTTCAGATACGCAGTATTTT. Protein: CASSMGGGSSDTQYF. The V call is TRBV5-4, the J call TRBJ2-3; TRBD2 matches 7 bases. V shed 4 bases and J 4 bases; nucleotides not matched to a gene: 9. Germline-derived CDR1 and CDR2 are SGHNT and YYREEE (reference sequence). This CDR3 is 15 amino acids long.

This clone was picked up one time. CDR3 sequence: CASSLAPGGGYRWEQYF. The CDR3 nucleotides are TGTGCCAGCAGCTTAGCTCCAGGAGGAGGGTACAGGTGGGAGCAGTACTTC. The rearrangement uses TRBV11-1 and TRBJ2-7, with D possibly TRBD2 on 6 matching bases. V was clipped by 0 bases and J by 7 bases, with 22 bases between them. Germline V lookup: CDR1 SGHAT, CDR2 FQDESV (reference sequence). CDR3 length equals 17 residues.

This clone occurred once. The V call is TRBV7-9, the J call TRBJ1-1; D is perhaps TRBD1 (6 bases). The CDR3 loop spans 14 amino acids. Germline CDR1 and CDR2: SEHNR and FQNEAQ (reference sequence). V lost 1 base and J 3 bases, leaving 9 bases between the germline ends. The CDR3 nucleotides are TGTGCCAGCAGCTTAGTGGGGGGCGACACTGAAGCTTTCTTT. Encoded protein: CASSLVGGDTEAFF. Full variable domain (remainder filled in from reference TRBV7-9 and TRBJ1-1): DTGVSQNPRHKITKRGQNVTFRCDPISEHNRLYWYRQTLGQGPEFLTYFQNEAQLEKSRLLSDRFSAERPKGSFSTLEIQRTEQGDSAMYLCASSLVGGDTEAFFGQGTRLTVV.

This sequence joins TRBV4-3 and TRBJ1-2, with D tentatively TRBD1 (6 bases). CDR1 LGHNA and CDR2 YSLEER come from the germline V gene. V lost 3 bases to trimming and J lost 6 bases, with 11 bases between them. There are 13 residues in the CDR3. CDR3 amino acids: CASSHQQGHGYTF. CDR3 DNA: TGCGCCAGCAGCCACCAACAGGGTCATGGCTACACCTTC.

CDR3 sequence: CASSLGGQGRSGELFF. CDR3 in DNA: TGTGCCAGCAGTCTGGGGGGACAGGGGCGAAGCGGGGAGCTGTTTTTT. The chain carries TRBV28 and TRBJ2-2; 10 bases are a match to TRBD1. Germline V gene lookup returns CDR1 MDHEN and CDR2 SYDVKM. The CDR3 extends over 16 amino acids. The V segment lost 5 bases and the J segment 7 bases; nucleotides outside the gene matches: 10.

The genes are TRBV9 and TRBJ2-2, with 11 bases matching TRBD1. V was clipped by 2 bases and J by 4 bases; unmatched bases: 1. This CDR3 is built from 15 residues. Per the germline V gene, CDR1 is SGDLS and CDR2 is YYNGEE. CDR3 in amino acids: CASSVGTGGTGELFF. CDR3 coding DNA: TGTGCCAGCAGCGTGGGGACAGGGGGCACCGGGGAGCTGTTTTTT.

DNA for the CDR3: TGCGCCAGCAGCTTGACCGGACAGGCTGGCTATGGCTACACCTTC. This translates into CASSLTGQAGYGYTF. The rearrangement joins TRBV5-1 to TRBJ1-2; 7 bases line up with TRBD1. CDR3 size: 15 residues. V gave up 1 base and J gave up 4 bases; unmatched junction bases: 7. CDR1 is SGHRS, CDR2 YFSETQ, per germline.

CDR3 loop: CASSLYPAADEQFF. As DNA, the CDR3 is TGTGCCAGCAGCCTCTACCCCGCGGCGGACGAGCAGTTCTTC. The gene calls are TRBV3-1 (or the pseudogene TRBV3-2) and TRBJ2-1; D is uncertain. V was trimmed by 4 bases and J by 10 bases, leaving 17 bases between them. There are 14 residues in the CDR3. Germline V CDR1 and CDR2: LGHDT, YNNKEL (reference sequence).

The rearrangement links TRBV10-3 to TRBJ2-2; 14 bases match TRBD2. V was clipped by 5 bases and J by 0 bases; unmatched bases: 2. CDR3 length equals 17 residues. The V gene's germline CDR1 is ENHRY and CDR2 SYGVKD. The CDR3 loop reads CAISQTSGRANTGELFF. CDR3 DNA sequence: TGTGCCATCAGTCAGACTAGCGGGAGGGCGAACACCGGGGAGCTGTTTTTT.

J is TRBJ2-7 and V is TRBV20-1, with TRBD1 as a possible D gene (5 bases). Germline CDR1 DFQATT, CDR2 SNEGSKA (reference sequence). This CDR3 spans 11 amino acids. The V end lost 7 bases, the J end lost 7 bases, and 14 bases lay between the germline ends. The CDR3 DNA reads TGCAGTGGTGTGGGCAGGGATGAGCAGTACTTC. Translation: CSGVGRDEQYF.

The J gene is TRBJ1-6, the V gene TRBV27; D remains unclear. The CDR3 contains 14 residues. CDR1 is MNHEY and CDR2 is SMNVEV in the germline V gene (reference sequence). V lost 6 bases and J lost 8, with 14 bases in between. CDR3 nucleotide sequence: TGTGCCAGCAGACAGAACAAGCTTTATTCACCCCTCCACTTT. Protein sequence: CASRQNKLYSPLHF.

The gene calls are TRBV6-4 and TRBJ2-7, with 9 bases fitting TRBD2. V lost 8 bases and J lost 2; bases outside the gene matches: 4. The CDR3 sequence is 13 residues long. The germline V gene encodes CDR1 MRHNA and CDR2 SNTAGT. In nucleotides, the CDR3 is TGTGCCAGCCCCAGACTAGCGGCCTACGAGCAGTACTTC. It is translated as CASPRLAAYEQYF.

CDR3: CASSPGPDSNQPQHF. The CDR3 DNA is TGTGCCAGCAGCCCGGGACCGGATAGCAATCAGCCCCAGCATTTT. The genes are TRBV7-9 and TRBJ1-5, with a weak D call TRBD1 (5 bases). CDR1 and CDR2 from the germline V gene are SEHNR and FQNEAQ (reference sequence). V gave up 5 bases and J gave up 0 bases, with 11 bases separating them. The CDR3 contains 15 residues. Filled out from reference TRBV7-9 and TRBJ1-5, the complete variable domain reads DTGVSQNPRHKITKRGQNVTFRCDPISEHNRLYWYRQTLGQGPEFLTYFQNEAQLEKSRLLSDRFSAERPKGSFSTLEIQRTEQGDSAMYLCASSPGPDSNQPQHFGDGTRLSIL.

The V and J genes are TRBV5-1 and TRBJ1-6, with D uncertain. The CDR3 runs to 17 residues. Trimming cost V 4 bases and J 2 bases, with 16 bases left between them. Per germline, CDR1 SGHRS and CDR2 YFSETQ. CDR3 DNA sequence: TGCGCCAGCAGCCCTACAGCGGGAGGGACCTATAATTCACCCCTCCACTTT. Translated: CASSPTAGGTYNSPLHF. The full variable domain, its missing parts supplied by reference TRBV5-1 and TRBJ1-6, is KAGVTQTPRYLIKTRGQQVTLSCSPISGHRSVSWYQQTPGQGLQFLFEYFSETQRNKGNFPGRFSGRQFSNSRSEMNVSTLELGDSALYLCASSPTAGGTYNSPLHFGNGTRLTVT.

The chain carries TRBV7-8 and TRBJ2-7; 10 bases map to TRBD2. V was clipped by 4 bases and J by 0 bases; unmatched bases: 6. In germline, CDR1 is SGHVS, CDR2 FQNEAQ. The CDR3 is 16 amino acids. CDR3 in amino acids: CASSSPAGGGSYEQYF. CDR3 DNA sequence: TGTGCCAGCAGCTCTCCAGCGGGAGGGGGCTCCTACGAGCAGTACTTC.

V and J are TRBV3-1 (or the pseudogene TRBV3-2) and TRBJ1-6, with D uncertain. CDR3 length: 16 residues. V was trimmed by 3 bases and J by 1 base, leaving 10 bases between them. Germline assignment: CDR1 LGHDT and CDR2 YNNKEL (reference sequence). The CDR3 spells CASSQRRQSYNSPLHF. As DNA, the CDR3 is TGTGCCAGCAGCCAGCGAAGACAATCCTATAATTCACCCCTCCACTTT.

The chain recombines TRBV11-3 with TRBJ2-1; D gene unclear. Germline lookup yields CDR1 SGHNT and CDR2 YENEEA. Trimming removed 2 bases from V and 5 bases from J, with 7 bases in between. The CDR3 totals 13 residues. Here the CDR3 DNA reads TGTGCCAGCAGCTTATCTAGTAACAATGAGCAGTTCTTC. This gives the protein CASSLSSNNEQFF.

This chain uses TRBV5-8 with TRBJ1-1; no definite D call. V was cut by 3 bases and J by 0 bases, with 15 bases left in between. In germline, CDR1 is SGHTS, CDR2 YDEGEE. The CDR3 is made up of 16 amino acids. CDR3 in amino acids: CASSSYLGFMNTEAFF. As DNA, the CDR3 is TGTGCCAGCAGCTCATATTTGGGATTTATGAACACTGAAGCTTTCTTT.

This chain links TRBV7-9 with TRBJ2-3; the D is unclear. The V end lost 5 bases, the J end lost 2 bases, and 11 bases lay between the germline ends. The CDR3 runs to 14 residues. CDR1 is SEHNR, CDR2 FQNEAQ, per germline (reference sequence). CDR3 sequence reads: CASSLSDSTDTQYF. The CDR3 DNA follows: TGTGCCAGCAGCCTTAGTGATTCCACAGATACGCAGTATTTT.

J is TRBJ1-5 and V is TRBV7-6; 7 bases align to TRBD1. This CDR3 has 14 residues. Trimming cost V 2 bases and J 8 bases; bases outside gene matches: 6. CDR1 SGHVS and CDR2 FNYEAQ come from the germline V gene. CDR3 protein: CASSLSTGSKPQHF. The CDR3 DNA reads as TGTGCCAGCAGCTTATCGACAGGGAGTAAGCCCCAGCATTTT. The variable domain in full, with the rest retrieved from reference TRBV7-6 and TRBJ1-5, is GAGVSQSPRYKVTKRGQDVALRCDPISGHVSLYWYRQALGQGPEFLTYFNYEAQQDKSGLPNDRFSAERPEGSISTLTIQRTEQRDSAMYRCASSLSTGSKPQHFGDGTRLSIL.

V gene TRBV4-1 combines with J gene TRBJ1-1, with no clear D. V lost 2 bases and J 10 bases, leaving 11 bases between the germline ends. The CDR3 extends over 12 amino acids. Germline lookup yields CDR1 MGHRA and CDR2 YSYEKL. Here the CDR3 reads CASSQQHGLAFF. DNA of the CDR3: TGCGCCAGCAGCCAACAGCACGGTTTAGCTTTCTTT.

The J gene is TRBJ2-7, the V gene TRBV28, with 7 bases lining up with TRBD2. The CDR3 length is 15 residues. In germline, CDR1 is MDHEN, CDR2 SYDVKM. J was trimmed by 0 bases and V by 4 bases; bases with no gene match: 6. CDR3 loop: CASSSRASGSYEQYF. The CDR3 DNA reads TGTGCCAGCAGTTCCCGGGCTAGCGGCTCCTACGAGCAGTACTTC.